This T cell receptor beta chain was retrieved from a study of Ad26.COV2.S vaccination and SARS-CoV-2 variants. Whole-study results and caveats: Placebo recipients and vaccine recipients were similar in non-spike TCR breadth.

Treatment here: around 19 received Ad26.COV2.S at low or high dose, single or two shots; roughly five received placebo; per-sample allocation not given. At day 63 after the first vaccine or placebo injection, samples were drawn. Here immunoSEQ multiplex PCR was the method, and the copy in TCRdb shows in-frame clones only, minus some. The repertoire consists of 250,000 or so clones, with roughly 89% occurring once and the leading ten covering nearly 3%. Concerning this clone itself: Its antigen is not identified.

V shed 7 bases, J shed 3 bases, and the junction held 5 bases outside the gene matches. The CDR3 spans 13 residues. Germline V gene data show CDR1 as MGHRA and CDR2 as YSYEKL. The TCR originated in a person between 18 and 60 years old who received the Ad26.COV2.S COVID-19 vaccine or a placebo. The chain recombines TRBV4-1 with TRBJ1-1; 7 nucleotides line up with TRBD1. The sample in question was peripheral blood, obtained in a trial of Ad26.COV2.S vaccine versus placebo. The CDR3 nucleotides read TGCGCCAGCACCCCAGGGGGGGACACTGAAGCTTTCTTT. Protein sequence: CASTPGGDTEAFF.